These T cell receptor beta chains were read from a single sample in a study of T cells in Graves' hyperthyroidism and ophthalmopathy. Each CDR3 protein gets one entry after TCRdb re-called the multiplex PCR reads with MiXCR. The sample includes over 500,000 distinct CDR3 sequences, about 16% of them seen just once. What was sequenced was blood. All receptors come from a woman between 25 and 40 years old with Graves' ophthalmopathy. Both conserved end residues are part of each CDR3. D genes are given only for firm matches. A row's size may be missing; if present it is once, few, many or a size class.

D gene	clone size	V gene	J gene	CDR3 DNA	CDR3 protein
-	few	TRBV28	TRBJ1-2	TGTGCCAGCAATCCCCCTGGGGGAAACTATGGCTACACCTTC	CASNPPGGNYGYTF
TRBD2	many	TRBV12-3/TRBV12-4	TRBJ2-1	TGTGCCAGCAGTTGGGGACTAGCGGGAGAAGGTGAGCAGTTCTTC	CASSWGLAGEGEQFF
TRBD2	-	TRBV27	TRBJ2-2	TGTGCCAGCCGGACCGGGACTAGCATCGGGGAGCTGTTTTTT	CASRTGTSIGELFF
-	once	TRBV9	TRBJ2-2	TGTGCCAGCAGCGTAGTTCCGGAGCCGACCGGGGAGCTGTTTTTT	CASSVVPEPTGELFF
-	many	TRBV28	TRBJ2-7	TGTGCCAGCAGTTTTAACCAGGGTTCCTCGCCCTACGAGCAGTACTTC	CASSFNQGSSPYEQYF
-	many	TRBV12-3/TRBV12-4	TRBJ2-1	TGTGCCAGCAGTTTTCTGGGGGATGAGCAGTTCTTC	CASSFLGDEQFF
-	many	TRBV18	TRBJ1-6	TGTGCCAGCTCACCGTCGGGACCCAATTCACCCCTCCACTTT	CASSPSGPNSPLHF
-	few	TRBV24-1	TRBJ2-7	TGTGCCACCGGCCGGGGAAGCTCCTACGAGCAGTACTTC	CATGRGSSYEQYF
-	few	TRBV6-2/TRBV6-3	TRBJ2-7	TGTGCCAGCAGGAACCGGGACCCCTCCTACGAGCAGTACTTC	CASRNRDPSYEQYF
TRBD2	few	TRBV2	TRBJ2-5	TGTGCCAGCGCCGGGACTAGCGTTGAGACCCAGTACTTC	CASAGTSVETQYF
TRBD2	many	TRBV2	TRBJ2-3	TGTGCCAGCAGTGAAGCGCGTGGGACTAGTGTAGATACGCAGTATTTT	CASSEARGTSVDTQYF
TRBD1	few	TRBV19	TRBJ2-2	TGTGCCAGTAGTTTCCAGGGGGTCAACACCGGGGAGCTGTTTTTT	CASSFQGVNTGELFF
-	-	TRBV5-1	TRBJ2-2	TGCGCCAGCAGCTTGGCGGGGAAGGGGAACACCGGGGAGCTGTTTTTT	CASSLAGKGNTGELFF
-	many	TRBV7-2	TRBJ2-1	TGTGCCAGCAGCTTGGTAAGGGGAGTGGCCTACAATGAGCAGTTCTTC	CASSLVRGVAYNEQFF
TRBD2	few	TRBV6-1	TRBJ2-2	TGTGCCAGCAAGCGGGAGGGCCTGAGGGTCGGGGAGCTGTTTTTT	CASKREGLRVGELFF
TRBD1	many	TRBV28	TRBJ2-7	TGTGCCAGCAGACCAAGGGGACAGGGCCCCTACTACGAGCAGTACTTC	CASRPRGQGPYYEQYF
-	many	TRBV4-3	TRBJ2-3	TGCGCCAGCAGCCATTATAGCACAGATACGCAGTATTTT	CASSHYSTDTQYF
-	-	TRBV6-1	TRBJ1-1	TGTGCCAGCAGGCCCCCGGGAGGCCGAAACACTGAAGCTTTCTTT	CASRPPGGRNTEAFF
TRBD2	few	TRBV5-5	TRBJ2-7	TGTGCCAGCAGCTTGAGGACTAGGGTCTCCTACGAGCAGTACTTC	CASSLRTRVSYEQYF
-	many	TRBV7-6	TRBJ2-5	TGTGCCAGCGAAACTGGGGGAGCAGAGACCCAGTACTTC	CASETGGAETQYF
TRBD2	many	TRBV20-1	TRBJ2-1	TGCAGTGCGGAAGGGACTAGCGGGAGTTCGCGAAATGAGCAGTTCTTC	CSAEGTSGSSRNEQFF
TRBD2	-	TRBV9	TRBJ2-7	TGTGCCAGCAGCGTAGAACTAGCGGGAGACGAGCAGTACTTC	CASSVELAGDEQYF
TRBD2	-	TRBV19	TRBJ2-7	TGTGCCAGCCAGCGGGAGGGCTACGAGCAGTACTTC	CASQREGYEQYF
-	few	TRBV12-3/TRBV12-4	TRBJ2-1	TGTGCCAGCAGTTTTATCAATGAGCAGTTCTTC	CASSFINEQFF
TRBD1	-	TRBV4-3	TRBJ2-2	TGCGCCAGCAGCCTCGCCGGGACAGGGAACACCGGGGAGCTGTTTTTT	CASSLAGTGNTGELFF
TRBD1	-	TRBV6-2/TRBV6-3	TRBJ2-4	TGTGCCAGCAATGATGACAGGGAGTGGTACTTC	CASNDDREWYF
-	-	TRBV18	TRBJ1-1	TGTGCCAGCTCACCTCGCCTCACAAGCACTGAAGCTTTCTTT	CASSPRLTSTEAFF
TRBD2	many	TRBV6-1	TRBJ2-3	TGTGCCAGCAGTGATCGGCTAGCGGGGGCTTCGGGTACGCAGTATTTT	CASSDRLAGASGTQYF
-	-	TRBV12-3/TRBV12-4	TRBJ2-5	TGTGCCAGCAGTTTGATGTTAGGGGCAGGGGTCGAGACCCAGTACTTC	CASSLMLGAGVETQYF
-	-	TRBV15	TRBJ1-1	TGTGCCACCAGCAGAGATCGTTGGGATGGTGAAGCTTTCTTT	CATSRDRWDGEAFF